This entry lists 10 T cell receptor beta chains sequenced from one sample in a study of cytomegalovirus exposure and HLA in healthy donors. Both 60 Vbeta primers and 13 Jbeta primers went into the PCR. Sequencing was performed with immunoSEQ multiplex PCR; in TCRdb, only in-frame clones are kept and a portion is missing. This sample yields approximately 220,000 clones, of which 65% to 75% are seen a single time; 1.8% belongs to the top ten. Sequencing was done on a sample of PBMCs. All receptors come from a woman aged 25 to 39 in good health and CMV-seronegative.

The chain has TRBV5-3 and TRBJ1-2, with D tentatively TRBD1 (5 bases). TRBV5-3 belongs to the ORF category, with a function that is uncertain. CDR3 size: 16 residues. Trimming stripped 4 bases from V and 4 bases from J, with 20 bases between. The CDR3 bases are TGTGCCAGAAGCGGGTACACTCCAGGGTGCGGCTATGGCTACACCTTC. Residues: CARSGYTPGCGYGYTF.

This rearrangement joins TRBV7-3 to TRBJ2-3; tentative D call: TRBD1 (6 bases). CDR3 length: 14 residues. Between the trimmed V and J ends, which lost 0 bases and 6 bases, there was a span of 10 bases. The V gene's germline CDR1 is SGHTA and CDR2 FQGTGA. This CDR3 reads CASSLTRQADTQYF. The CDR3 DNA is TGTGCCAGCAGCTTAACTCGACAGGCCGATACGCAGTATTTT.

This clone occurred a few times. V and J are TRBV29-1 and TRBJ2-5; D is possibly TRBD2 (5 bases). The J call may be wrong; the DNA end is better matched by TRBJ2-7. The CDR3 runs to 10 residues. The germline V gene encodes CDR1 SQVTM and CDR2 ANQGSEA. CDR3 region: CSVGVSEQYF. CDR3 nucleotides: TGCAGCGTCGGGGTGTCCGAGCAGTACTTC.

This clone came up a few times. The chain links TRBV7-3 to TRBJ2-2; 10 bases agree with TRBD2. The CDR3 has 15 residues. V was clipped by 5 bases and J by 5 bases; unmatched bases: 5. Germline V lookup: CDR1 SGHTA, CDR2 FQGTGA. In DNA, the CDR3 is TGTGCCAGCAGCATTCTAGCGGGAGTAACCGGGGAGCTGTTTTTT. It translates to CASSILAGVTGELFF.

The chain couples TRBV2 to TRBJ1-1; 7 bases match TRBD1. V gave up 6 bases and J gave up 11 bases; unmatched junction bases: 12. The germline V gene encodes CDR1 SNHLY and CDR2 FYNNEI. This CDR3 contains 13 residues. CDR3 sequence: CASSLDRAPGAFF. In nucleotides, the CDR3 is TGTGCCAGCAGCCTAGACAGGGCGCCTGGGGCTTTCTTT. The full variable domain, in which reference TRBV2 and TRBJ1-1 provide the parts outside the CDR3, is EPEVTQTPSHQVTQMGQEVILRCVPISNHLYFYWYRQILGQKVEFLVSFYNNEISEKSEIFDDQFSVERPDGSNFTLKIRSTKLEDSAMYFCASSLDRAPGAFFGQGTRLTVV.

This clone was counted only a few times. CDR3 in amino acids: CASSYSTGLRNEQFF. CDR3 nucleotide sequence: TGTGCCAGCAGTTACTCGACAGGGCTGAGGAATGAGCAGTTCTTC. The chain uses TRBV6-5 and TRBJ2-1; 7 bases fit TRBD1. This CDR3 region has 15 residues. Germline V CDR1 and CDR2: MNHEY, SVGAGI. Trimming took 0 bases from V and 7 from J; bases not matched to a gene: 6.

The V and J genes are TRBV30 and TRBJ2-3; possible D gene TRBD1, 5 bases. This CDR3 spans 18 amino acids. Germline assignment: CDR1 GTSNPN and CDR2 SVGIG (reference sequence). Trimming stripped 8 bases from V and 1 base from J, with 28 bases between. Here the CDR3 reads CAGAVSSHYRRGTDTQYF. The CDR3 nucleotides read TGTGCCGGGGCGGTTAGCTCACACTACCGAAGGGGCACAGATACGCAGTATTTT.

V usage is TRBV29-1 and J usage is TRBJ2-1; TRBD1 might be the D (6 bases). CDR3 length: 11 residues. Germline CDR1 SQVTM, CDR2 ANQGSEA. V shed 7 bases and J shed 5 bases, with 9 bases lying between them. The CDR3 loop reads CSGNRDNEQFF. The DNA of the CDR3 is TGCAGCGGGAACAGGGACAATGAGCAGTTCTTC.

The chain employs TRBV4-1 and TRBJ1-1; 7 bases match TRBD1. The V and J ends lost 4 bases and 5 bases, in that order; junction bases with no gene match: 4. The germline V gene encodes CDR1 MGHRA and CDR2 YSYEKL. CDR3 length: 13 residues. CDR3 sequence: CASSPTGKTEAFF. The DNA for the CDR3 is TGCGCCAGCAGCCCGACAGGGAAGACTGAAGCTTTCTTT.

J is TRBJ2-6 and V is TRBV4-1, with D uncertain. Trimming took off 3 bases at V and 0 bases at J, with 9 bases between the two ends. The length of the CDR3 is 16 residues. The V gene's germline CDR1 is MGHRA and CDR2 YSYEKL. The DNA of the CDR3 is TGCGCCAGCAGCCAGTACTTAGTCTCTGGGGCCAACGTCCTGACTTTC. It yields the protein CASSQYLVSGANVLTF.